This T cell receptor (beta chain) was found in a study of blood T cell repertoires in COVID-19 (dated by TCRdb to the early 2020s). Background on the whole study: Samples covering the acute and convalescent phases of COVID-19 were provided by collaborators in the United States, Italy and Spain. Where available, HLA class I and class II types were obtained from metadata supplied by the sample provider rather than from assay-based typing. The material from the prospective study consisted of cDNA or gDNA derived from T cells, B-cell-depleted T cells, or PBMCs. Subjects who had been exposed to COVID-19, were actively infected with it, or had recovered from it provided the deeply sampled blood TCRbeta repertoires that made up the dataset. A freely available public database, intended as a resource for researchers studying the immune response to SARS-CoV-2, is where the repertoires were released. Sample metadata almost always included a de-identified subject ID, COVID-19 status, age in years and sex. Samples were obtained from the ongoing ImmuneRACE study (first 160 participants) and from about 1,300 subjects provided by 6 global collaborators.

TCRbeta CDR3 regions were amplified from genomic DNA using the immunoSEQ Assay, a bias-controlled multiplex PCR. The study's own analysis went as follows. Within the assay, amplification of reference gene primers was used to estimate how many nucleated cells each sample contained. Sequence reads were collapsed and filtered to measure the absolute abundance of every unique TCRbeta CDR3 rearrangement. Productive Simpson clonality was computed per sample as the square root of Simpson's diversity index over productive rearrangements. This is the immuneACCESS table as TCRdb keeps it, with only in-frame sequences that have V and J called. A part of the clones is gone; compared with another copy, unresolved V genes explain less than half, and the rest is unexplained. V, J and clone size reflect that table, while D and trimming were determined from the DNA. In all, the sample holds about 210,000 clones, and 75% to 85% of those were seen once. The top ten constitute 4.3% of the sample.

Paper-wide results and their limitations: The quantity of clinical and demographic metadata differed by source and by participant and was supplied without curation.

CDR1 SGHDN and CDR2 FVKESK are derived from the germline V gene. V and J are trimmed by 0 bases and 5 bases, and the gene matches miss 11 bases of the junction. Including cysteine and phenylalanine, the CDR3 has 18 amino acids. Just the 54-base CDR3 DNA is kept, in frame starting at base 1. Enrolling through a virtual design, the prospective study's participants ranged in age from roughly 18 to 89 years and lived across about two dozen United States geographic areas. In the prospective study, cohorts were assigned on the basis of participant-reported clinical history obtained from a screening survey and a study questionnaire. In the prospective study, whole blood, serum and a nasopharyngeal or oropharyngeal swab were collected from each participant by mobile phlebotomists. Prospective study participants could optionally give additional blood draws and questionnaires over an approximately two-month period. Before DNA extraction, prospective study blood samples were shipped either frozen or at room temperature.

This clone was seen more than once but under ten times. What this receptor recognizes is not known. It has no much larger one-base neighbor in the sample; base qualities were not kept. The chain employs TRBV14 and TRBJ1-1; 11 bases in the junction line up with TRBD1. This receptor was identified in a man between 25 and 39 years old with acute COVID-19. Sequencing used PBMCs or T cells enriched from blood (not recorded which). The CDR3 sequence is CASSQDRGQGARGTEAFF. The DNA is TGTGCCAGCAGCCAAGATAGAGGACAGGGGGCGAGAGGGACTGAAGCTTTCTTT.